Below, 20 T cell receptor beta chains from the same sample are listed, as sequenced in a study of cytomegalovirus exposure and HLA in healthy donors. The primer mix had 60 Vbeta and 13 Jbeta primers. Here immunoSEQ multiplex PCR was the method, and the copy in TCRdb shows in-frame clones only, minus some. There are approximately 160,000 clones in the sample; 80% occur only once, and 1.9% lies in the top ten. The sample consisted of PBMCs. The receptor source for this set is a human donor in good health.

This clone has just a few counts. The V and J genes are TRBV2 and TRBJ2-2, with a tentative D call TRBD2 (6 bases). The ends were cut back, 3 bases at V and 1 base at J, with 9 bases in the middle. There are 15 residues in the CDR3. Germline V gives CDR1 SNHLY, CDR2 FYNNEI. The CDR3 DNA is TGTGCCAGCAGTGAGCAAGCGGGGAACACCGGGGAGCTGTTTTTT. Its protein is CASSEQAGNTGELFF.

This clone was found once. The chain carries TRBV4-3 and TRBJ2-6; possible D gene TRBD1, 5 bases. The CDR3 has 18 amino acids. Trimming cost V 0 bases and J 0 bases, with 12 bases left between them. Per germline, CDR1 LGHNA and CDR2 YSLEER. The CDR3 region is CASSQDIGARSGANVLTF. The CDR3 DNA follows: TGCGCCAGCAGCCAAGATATAGGGGCCCGCTCTGGGGCCAACGTCCTGACTTTC.

The table lists this clone with a count of one. V and J are TRBV10-3 and TRBJ2-7, with D perhaps matching TRBD2 (6 bases). The CDR3 runs 14 residues. V lost 7 bases, J lost 1 base, and 14 bases lay in between. The V gene's germline CDR1 is ENHRY and CDR2 SYGVKD. The CDR3 sequence: CAITPGELSYEQYF. CDR3 coding DNA: TGTGCCATCACACCGGGGGAACTATCCTACGAGCAGTACTTC.

The rearrangement links TRBV12-5 to TRBJ2-7; D call uncertain. Trimming stripped 4 bases from V and 6 bases from J, with 13 bases between. This CDR3 is 13 amino acids long. Germline V gives CDR1 LGHNT, CDR2 FRNRAP. CDR3: CASGSHTVGEQYF. The CDR3 nucleotides read TGTGCTAGTGGTTCCCACACCGTTGGCGAGCAGTACTTC.

This clone was counted a few times. The chain employs TRBV19 and TRBJ1-1; D gene ambiguous. V was shortened by 6 bases and J by 1 base, with 9 bases between the two germline ends. CDR3 size: 13 residues. In germline, CDR1 is LNHDA, CDR2 SQIVND (reference sequence). CDR3 nucleotides: TGTGCCAGTAGCAGAGGATCGAACACTGAAGCTTTCTTT. This codes for CASSRGSNTEAFF.

J is TRBJ1-2 and V is TRBV5-1; TRBD1 agrees at 9 bases. In germline, CDR1 is SGHRS, CDR2 YFSETQ. The V segment lost 0 bases and the J segment 8 bases; nucleotides outside the gene matches: 5. CDR3 length equals 14 residues. CDR3 sequence: CASSLGQGGSGYTF. CDR3 DNA sequence: TGCGCCAGCAGCTTGGGACAGGGGGGTAGCGGCTACACCTTC.

This chain uses TRBV9 with TRBJ1-4; the D gene is possibly TRBD1 (5 bases). The CDR3 extends over 14 amino acids. Trimming stripped 4 bases from V and 4 bases from J, with 11 bases between. Germline CDR1 is SGDLS and CDR2 is YYNGEE. The CDR3 loop is CASSRQRGNEKLFF. The CDR3 DNA reads as TGTGCCAGCAGCCGACAAAGGGGTAATGAAAAACTGTTTTTT.

The J gene is TRBJ2-3, the V gene TRBV13; possible D gene TRBD1, 5 bases. Germline V gene sequence: CDR1 PRHDT, CDR2 FYEKMQ (reference sequence). V gave up 5 bases and J gave up 0 bases, with 12 bases separating them. This CDR3 has 15 amino acids. CDR3 amino acids: CASSLRTTSTDTQYF. CDR3 in DNA: TGTGCCAGCAGCCTCAGGACAACTAGCACAGATACGCAGTATTTT.

The rearrangement uses TRBV4-1 and TRBJ2-7, with unresolved D. This CDR3 comprises 14 residues. Trimming cost V 1 base and J 4 bases, with 11 bases left between them. Germline loops: CDR1 MGHRA, CDR2 YSYEKL. CDR3 residues: CASSQGASSYEQYF. CDR3 nucleotides: TGCGCCAGCAGCCAAGGGGCTTCGAGTTACGAGCAGTACTTC.

The V and J genes are TRBV6-5 and TRBJ1-5, with D perhaps TRBD1 (5 bases). This CDR3 spans 14 amino acids. Germline V gene sequence: CDR1 MNHEY, CDR2 SVGAGI. The V gene lost 5 bases and the J gene lost 8 bases, with 16 bases spanning the gap. CDR3 DNA: TGTGCCAGCAGTGATTGGGGCAGTCCGAAGCCCCAGCATTTT. Residues: CASSDWGSPKPQHF.

The chain combines TRBV5-1 with TRBJ2-3, with 8 bases lining up with TRBD1. This CDR3 contains 17 residues. After removal of 0 bases from V and 4 bases from J, the junction contained 10 bases not matched to a gene. In germline, CDR1 is SGHRS, CDR2 YFSETQ. DNA for the CDR3: TGCGCCAGCAGCTTGGCCTTTACCGGACAGGGCTCAGATACGCAGTATTTT. Its translation: CASSLAFTGQGSDTQYF.

The table lists this clone with a count of one. The chain links TRBV7-2 to TRBJ2-5, with unresolved D. This CDR3 has 16 amino acids. The ends were cut back, 1 base at V and 4 bases at J, with 16 bases in the middle. The germline gives CDR1 SGHTA, CDR2 FQGNSA. The CDR3 is CASSLVGVVTGETQYF. The CDR3 DNA sequence: TGTGCCAGCAGCTTAGTAGGCGTAGTGACGGGAGAGACCCAGTACTTC.

This clone was recorded only once. This chain connects TRBV7-8 to TRBJ2-7; TRBD1 agrees at 10 bases. V shed 5 bases and J 2 bases; nucleotides not matched to a gene: 9. The CDR3 is 16 residues long. Germline values: CDR1 SGHVS, CDR2 FQNEAQ. As DNA, the CDR3 is TGTGCCAGCAGCGCTAGACGGGACAGGGGTACCTACGAGCAGTACTTC. Translated: CASSARRDRGTYEQYF.

The chain combines TRBV27 with TRBJ2-1, with D possibly TRBD2 on 5 matching bases. V was cut by 5 bases and J by 7 bases, with 12 bases left in between. CDR3 length: 13 residues. Looked up from germline, CDR1 is MNHEY and CDR2 is SMNVEV (reference sequence). The CDR3 DNA reads TGTGCCAGCAGTACGCCCCCGGGGAATGAGCAGTTCTTC. Protein product: CASSTPPGNEQFF.

J is TRBJ1-5 and V is TRBV10-1; TRBD1 matches 7 bases. In germline, CDR1 is WNHNN, CDR2 SYGVQD (reference sequence). CDR3 size: 19 residues. The J segment lost 0 bases and the V segment lost 5 bases, leaving 16 bases of the junction unmatched. CDR3 residues: CASSLGDRDLIYSNQPQHF. CDR3 nucleotide sequence: TGCGCCAGCAGTTTGGGAGACAGGGATCTAATTTATAGCAATCAGCCCCAGCATTTT.

The V call is TRBV6-1, the J call TRBJ1-6; 9 nucleotides line up with TRBD1. The CDR3 is made up of 14 amino acids. Germline assignment: CDR1 MNHNS and CDR2 SASEGT. J lost 7 bases, V lost 7 bases, and 5 bases had no gene match. DNA for the CDR3: TGTGCCAGCACCCACAGGGGGCCGAATTCACCCCTCCACTTT. This gives the protein CASTHRGPNSPLHF.

The rearrangement uses TRBV25-1 and TRBJ1-4; D remains unclear. Trimming took 0 bases from V and 8 from J, leaving 16 bases between them. Germline-derived CDR1 and CDR2 are MGHDK and SYGVNS. The CDR3 runs 16 residues. The CDR3 reads CASSEYTRSRSEKLFF. The CDR3 region has the DNA TGTGCCAGCAGTGAATATACCCGCTCGAGGTCCGAAAAACTGTTTTTT.

In its sample, this clone was seen a few times. V and J are TRBV2 and TRBJ2-2; 9 bases map to TRBD2. Germline assignment: CDR1 SNHLY and CDR2 FYNNEI. The trim removed 3 bases at V and 3 bases at J, leaving 2 bases unmatched. There are 15 residues in the CDR3. The DNA for the CDR3 is TGTGCCAGCAGTGATGAGCGGGGGGACACCGGGGAGCTGTTTTTT. Translated, it gives CASSDERGDTGELFF.

The CDR3 protein is CASSQDGQSGNTIYF. CDR3 DNA: TGTGCCAGCAGCCAAGATGGACAGTCTGGAAACACCATATATTTT. The rearrangement joins TRBV4-2 to TRBJ1-3, with D perhaps matching TRBD1 (6 bases). The V and J ends lost 0 bases and 1 base respectively, with 7 bases between them. CDR1 and CDR2 from the germline V gene are LGHNA and YNFKEQ. The length of the CDR3 is 15 residues.

The J gene is TRBJ2-7, the V gene TRBV5-1, with TRBD1 matching 10 bases. J lost 5 bases, V lost 4 bases, and 6 bases had no gene match. The CDR3 spans 14 residues. Germline V gene sequence: CDR1 SGHRS, CDR2 YFSETQ. CDR3 nucleotide sequence: TGCGCCAGCAGCCAAGGGACAGGGGTCAACGAGCAGTACTTC. This sequence encodes CASSQGTGVNEQYF.